The source of this T cell receptor beta chain is a study of CD8 T cells in ankylosing spondylitis. Study conclusions and caveats: Ankylosing spondylitis blood seemed to carry a telltale TCR beta motif made of several highly homologous variants. A number of the motif variants had already been described in reactive arthritis synovial fluid and blood. Disease-linked clones were found to be CD8+ and relatively rare in peripheral blood. Enrichment of disease-linked clones was reportedly significant in matched ankylosing spondylitis synovial fluid.

Quantitative 5'-RACE with molecular barcodes generated TCR beta libraries. TCRdb itself ran the 5' RACE reads through MiXCR, one entry per CDR3 protein. The sample lists approximately 550,000 distinct CDR3 sequences, roughly an eighth occurring once. Germline CDR1 is LGHDT and CDR2 is YNNKEL (reference sequence). CDR3 length: 16 residues. V lost 5 bases and J 2 bases, leaving 16 bases between the germline ends. The sample holds a few counts of this clonotype. The target antigen is unknown. The sample was blood, either unsorted or a sorted T cell fraction (not recorded which). The rearrangement uses TRBV3-1 and TRBJ2-1, with D maybe TRBD2 (6 bases). The TCR sequence derives from a male donor with ankylosing spondylitis. CDR3 amino acids: CASSWRGGGPYNEQFF. DNA for the CDR3: TGTGCCAGCAGCTGGCGTGGGGGAGGCCCCTACAATGAGCAGTTCTTC.